This TCR beta chain was captured by sequencing in a study of Ad26.COV2.S vaccination and SARS-CoV-2 variants. Study background: In the COV1001 trial, the donor was in the Ad26.COV2.S arm. Intramuscularly, Ad26.COV2.S was given either once or twice, 56 days apart.

There are 15 residues in the CDR3. CDR1 and CDR2 from the germline V gene are SQVTM and ANQGSEA. The trim removed 5 bases at V and 12 bases at J, leaving 12 bases unmatched. Using immunoSEQ multiplex PCR, the repertoire was profiled, and TCRdb retains in-frame clones only, with some absent. The data show a few hundred thousand clones, around 87% seen once. The treatment was: around 19 received Ad26.COV2.S at low or high dose, single or two shots; about 5 received placebo; per-sample allocation not given. Following the first vaccine or placebo injection, samples were taken on day 63. The chain joins TRBV29-1 to TRBJ2-3; TRBD2 matches at 15 bases. The TCR sequence derives from a person aged 18-60 years who received the Ad26.COV2.S COVID-19 vaccine or a placebo. Sample: peripheral blood, taken in a trial of Ad26.COV2.S vaccine versus placebo. CDR3 sequence: CSVPGLAGGTNHQYF. The DNA for the CDR3 is TGCAGCGTTCCCGGACTAGCGGGGGGGACGAACCACCAGTATTTT.